This note documents a single T cell receptor beta chain sequence. Its target is unknown. This sample is drawn from a study of T cell repertoires and Cas9 in healthy adults. Turning to the study itself: Multi-effector potency, cytotoxicity and lineage were assessed in SpCas9-reactive CD4 and CD8 T cells.

Study-wide points: SpCas9-reactive effector T cells were reportedly restrained in vitro by SpCas9-reactive regulatory T cells.

This CDR3 region has 13 residues. V lost 10 bases, J lost 11 bases, and 23 bases lay in between. CDR1 is LNHDA, CDR2 SQIVND, per germline (reference sequence). The repertoire was sequenced with immunoSEQ multiplex PCR; TCRdb's copy has only in-frame clones and lacks some. The sample holds about 14,000 clones, about 88% seen once. The V and J genes are TRBV19 and TRBJ2-5; D possibly corresponds to TRBD2 (6 bases). The sequenced sample consisted of Tregs (CD4+, CD25+, CD127-, CD137-, CD154-) from PBMCs; culture status not recorded. The TCR was taken from a human donor in good health. CDR3 nucleotides: TGTGCCACCTCTCTTAGGGTGGGCGGGGAGCAGTACTTC. This encodes CATSLRVGGEQYF.